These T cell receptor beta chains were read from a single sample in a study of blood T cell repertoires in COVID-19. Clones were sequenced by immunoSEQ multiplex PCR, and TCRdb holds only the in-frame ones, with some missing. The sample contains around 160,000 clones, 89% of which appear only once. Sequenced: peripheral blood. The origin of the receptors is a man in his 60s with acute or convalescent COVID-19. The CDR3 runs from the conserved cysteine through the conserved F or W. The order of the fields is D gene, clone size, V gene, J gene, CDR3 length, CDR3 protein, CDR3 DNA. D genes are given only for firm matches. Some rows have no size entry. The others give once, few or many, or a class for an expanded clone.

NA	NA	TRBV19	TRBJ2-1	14	CASSIWGVGDEQFF	TGTGCCAGTAGTATTTGGGGGGTTGGGGATGAGCAGTTCTTC
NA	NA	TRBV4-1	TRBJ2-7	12	CASSQLRGEQYF	TGCGCCAGCAGCCAACTACGCGGGGAGCAGTACTTC
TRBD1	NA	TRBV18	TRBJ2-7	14	CASSPQGQSYEQYF	TGTGCCAGCTCACCTCAGGGACAGTCCTACGAGCAGTACTTC
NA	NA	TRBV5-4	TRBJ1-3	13	CASSFGEGNTIYF	TGTGCCAGCAGCTTCGGGGAGGGAAACACCATATATTTT
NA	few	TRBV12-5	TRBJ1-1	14	CASGLVTGLGRAFF	TGTGCTAGTGGTTTGGTAACGGGCCTAGGGAGGGCTTTCTTT
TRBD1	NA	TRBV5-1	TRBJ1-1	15	CASSLGTGDGTEAFF	TGCGCCAGCAGCTTGGGGACAGGGGACGGGACTGAAGCTTTCTTT
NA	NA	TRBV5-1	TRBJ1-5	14	CASSLDSPSQPQHF	TGCGCCAGCAGCTTGGACAGTCCGAGTCAGCCCCAGCATTTT
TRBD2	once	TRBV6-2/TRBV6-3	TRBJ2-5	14	CASIPFSGAPTQYF	TGTGCCAGCATCCCATTTAGCGGGGCTCCGACCCAGTACTTC
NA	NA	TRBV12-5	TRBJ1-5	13	CASALRGNQPQHF	TGTGCTAGTGCCTTACGCGGCAATCAGCCCCAGCATTTT
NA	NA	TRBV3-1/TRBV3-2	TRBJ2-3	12	CASSPGTDTQYF	TGTGCCAGCAGCCCGGGCACAGATACGCAGTATTTT
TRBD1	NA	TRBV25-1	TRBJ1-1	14	CASSGSTGDRVAFF	TGTGCCAGCAGTGGATCAACAGGAGACAGGGTTGCTTTCTTT
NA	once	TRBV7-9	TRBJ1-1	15	CASSLVRLMNTEAFF	TGTGCCAGCAGCCTCGTCCGACTCATGAACACTGAAGCTTTCTTT
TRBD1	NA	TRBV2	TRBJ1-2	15	CASSELTTGVHGYTF	TGTGCCAGCAGTGAACTAACGACAGGGGTCCATGGCTACACCTTC
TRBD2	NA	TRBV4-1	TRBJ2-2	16	CASSHLLAGATGELFF	TGCGCCAGCAGCCACCTACTAGCGGGGGCCACCGGGGAGCTGTTTTTT
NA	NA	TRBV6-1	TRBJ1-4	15	CASSEAKGLGEKLFF	TGTGCCAGCAGTGAAGCGAAGGGGCTGGGTGAAAAACTGTTTTTT
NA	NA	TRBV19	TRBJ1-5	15	CASQDRTYSNQPQHF	TGTGCCAGTCAGGACAGAACCTATAGCAATCAGCCCCAGCATTTT
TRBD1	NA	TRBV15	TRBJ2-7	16	CATLGPPGQGSYEQYF	TGTGCCACCCTCGGGCCTCCGGGACAGGGATCGTACGAGCAGTACTTC
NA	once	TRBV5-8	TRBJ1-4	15	CASSLRGATGEKLFF	TGTGCCAGCAGCTTGCGGGGGGCGACGGGTGAAAAACTGTTTTTT